This entry concerns a single T cell receptor (beta chain). Its antigen remains unknown. Primers used in a second PCR of roughly 6 to 12 cycles were a sample-barcoded 5' primer and a J-beta primer mix. TCRdb re-derived calls from the 5' RACE reads in MiXCR, one entry per CDR3 protein. The data contain about 620,000 distinct CDR3 sequences, about 21% of them singletons. Germline V gene sequence: CDR1 GTSNPN, CDR2 SVGIG (reference sequence). The CDR3 loop spans 12 amino acids. Trimming took off 6 bases at V and 2 bases at J, with 11 bases between the two ends. This specimen belongs to a study of blood T cells in healthy people across ages. The study, taken as a whole, reports: The diversity estimates, figures obtained from one million T cells, were considered underestimates.

The TCR was taken from an older man in good health. Sequencing used blood. The rearrangement joins TRBV30 to TRBJ2-7; no definite D call. In DNA, the CDR3 is TGTGCCTGCTCTACGGCGGCCTACGAGCAGTACTTC. It yields the protein CACSTAAYEQYF. Filled out from reference TRBV30 and TRBJ2-7, the complete variable domain reads SQTIHQWPATLVQPVGSPLSLECTVEGTSNPNLYWYRQAAGRGLQLLFYSVGIGQISSEVPQNLSASRPQDRQFILSSKKLLLSDSGFYLCACSTAAYEQYFGPGTRLTVT.